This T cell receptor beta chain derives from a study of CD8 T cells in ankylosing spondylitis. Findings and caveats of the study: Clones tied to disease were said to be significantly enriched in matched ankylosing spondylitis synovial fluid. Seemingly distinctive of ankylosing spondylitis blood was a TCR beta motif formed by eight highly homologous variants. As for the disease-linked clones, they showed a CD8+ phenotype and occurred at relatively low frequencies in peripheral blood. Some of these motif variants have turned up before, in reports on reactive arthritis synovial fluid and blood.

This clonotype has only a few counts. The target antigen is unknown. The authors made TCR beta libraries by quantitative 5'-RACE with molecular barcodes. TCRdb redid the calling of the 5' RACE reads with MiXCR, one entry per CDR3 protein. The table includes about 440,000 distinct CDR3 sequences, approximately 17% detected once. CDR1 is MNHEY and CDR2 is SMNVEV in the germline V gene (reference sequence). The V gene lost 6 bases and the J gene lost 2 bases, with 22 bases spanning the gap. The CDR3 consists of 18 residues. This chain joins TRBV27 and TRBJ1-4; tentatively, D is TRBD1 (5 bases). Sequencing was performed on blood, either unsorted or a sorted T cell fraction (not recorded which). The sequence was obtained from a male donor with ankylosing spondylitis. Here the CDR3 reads CASSLIRRSGVTNEKLFF. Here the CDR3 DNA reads TGTGCCAGCAGCCTTATCCGTAGGTCGGGGGTTACTAATGAAAAACTGTTTTTT.